What follows are 26 T cell receptor beta chains derived from one specimen sequenced in a study of OX40 agonist ivuxolimab in advanced cancers. Assay: immunoSEQ multiplex PCR; the TCRdb copy retains only in-frame clones and omits some. This repertoire shows under 20,000 clones, around 85% found once; its top ten account for less than 70%. The specimen was CD4+ or CD8+ T cells sorted from blood, collected in a trial of the OX40 agonist ivuxolimab. Receptors originate from an adult with an advanced solid tumor such as melanoma, head and neck, liver or kidney cancer.

The chain recombines TRBV10-2 with TRBJ2-3; D remains ambiguous. CDR3 length equals 12 residues. Germline values: CDR1 WSHSY, CDR2 SAAADI. Trimming pared 7 bases from V and 6 bases from J, leaving 11 bases between. CDR3 in amino acids: CASNGPSDTQYF. The CDR3 nucleotides are TGCGCCAGCAATGGACCGTCGGATACGCAGTATTTT.

V and J are TRBV9 and TRBJ1-3, with D uncertain. The V end lost 3 bases, the J end lost 4 bases, and 14 bases lay between the germline ends. This CDR3 spans 15 amino acids. The germline V gene encodes CDR1 SGDLS and CDR2 YYNGEE. Here the CDR3 DNA reads TGTGCCAGCAGCGCCCAGGACGGAGGCGGAAACACCATATATTTT. This translates into CASSAQDGGGNTIYF.

CDR3 nucleotides: TGTGCCAGCAGTCCGGTACGGGGGGGGGATAAAAACAATGAGCAGTTCTTC. Translated, it gives CASSPVRGGDKNNEQFF. This chain connects TRBV27 to TRBJ2-1; 8 bases map to TRBD2. This CDR3 contains 17 residues. CDR1 is MNHEY and CDR2 is SMNVEV in the germline V gene (reference sequence). V trimming: 5 bases; J trimming: 5 bases; junction bases outside the gene matches: 14.

The rearrangement uses TRBV25-1 and TRBJ2-5; 7 bases line up with TRBD2. Trimming removed 3 bases from V and 3 bases from J; junction bases left unmatched: 4. The CDR3 extends over 14 amino acids. CDR1 MGHDK and CDR2 SYGVNS come from the germline V gene. The CDR3 bases are TGTGCCAGCAGTGACCCCGGACTAGAAGAGACCCAGTACTTC. Translated: CASSDPGLEETQYF.

Relative to its sample, this clone is medium-sized. The chain couples TRBV9 to TRBJ1-5; 11 nucleotides align to TRBD1. This CDR3 comprises 16 residues. Trimming at V came to 3 bases and at J to 3 bases, leaving 5 bases not matched to a gene. The germline gives CDR1 SGDLS, CDR2 YYNGEE. CDR3 coding DNA: TGTGCCAGCAGCGCCGGGACAGGGGGGATCAATCAGCCCCAGCATTTT. This gives the protein CASSAGTGGINQPQHF.

The chain combines TRBV7-9 with TRBJ2-7, with 8 bases matching TRBD1. The germline CDR1 and CDR2 sequences are SEHNR and FQNEAQ (reference sequence). J gave up 6 bases and V 3 bases, and 10 bases lay outside the gene matches. The CDR3 length is 15 residues. The CDR3 nucleotides are TGTGCCAGCAGCTTCGGAGGAGCAGGGGGCACCGAGCAGTACTTC. It translates to CASSFGGAGGTEQYF.

In this sample, this clone is large. This same CDR3 is encoded by further DNA sequences in the sample. This chain joins TRBV19 and TRBJ2-1; 11 nucleotides match TRBD2. Germline assignment: CDR1 LNHDA and CDR2 SQIVND (reference sequence). J gave up 3 bases and V 5 bases, and 3 bases lay outside the gene matches. This CDR3 region has 15 residues. CDR3 DNA: TGTGCCAGTAGTTTGACTAGCGGGGACTACAATGAGCAGTTCTTC. This encodes CASSLTSGDYNEQFF.

The chain combines TRBV5-5 with TRBJ2-2, with TRBD1 matching 9 bases. The CDR3 sequence is 15 residues long. The germline CDR1 and CDR2 sequences are SGHKS and YYEKEE (reference sequence). The V segment lost 4 bases and the J segment 7 bases; nucleotides outside the gene matches: 8. CDR3 sequence reads: CASSARDREDGELFF. In DNA, the CDR3 is TGTGCCAGCAGCGCAAGGGACAGGGAGGACGGGGAGCTGTTTTTT.

The rearrangement joins TRBV29-1 to TRBJ2-7, with a weak D call TRBD2 (5 bases). There are 14 residues in the CDR3. Germline-derived CDR1 and CDR2 are SQVTM and ANQGSEA. Trimming took off 5 bases at V and 1 base at J, with 15 bases between the two ends. CDR3 DNA sequence: TGCAGCGTTTGGGATAGCGCTTATTCCTACGAGCAGTACTTC. As protein: CSVWDSAYSYEQYF.

The rearrangement links TRBV16 to TRBJ1-2; 8 bases fit TRBD1. CDR1 is KGHSY and CDR2 is FQNENV in the germline V gene. Losses at the gene ends were 9 bases for V and 5 bases for J; bases not matched to a gene: 8. The CDR3 is 13 residues long. CDR3 residues: CASSTGVLYGYTF. CDR3 bases: TGTGCCAGTTCGACAGGGGTCCTATATGGCTACACCTTC.

CDR3 in DNA: TGTGCCAGCAGCCCCTCAGGGGTTACTGAAGCTTTCTTT. This sequence encodes CASSPSGVTEAFF. The V gene is TRBV5-8, the J gene TRBJ1-1, with D maybe TRBD1 (6 bases). The CDR3 totals 13 residues. The V gene lost 4 bases and the J gene lost 5 bases, with 12 bases spanning the gap. The germline V gene encodes CDR1 SGHTS and CDR2 YDEGEE.

In its sample, this clone is medium-sized. J is TRBJ2-7 and V is TRBV5-5; the D gene is possibly TRBD2 (6 bases). Trimming removed 5 bases at V and 3 bases at J, with 18 bases between. Per the germline V gene, CDR1 is SGHKS and CDR2 is YYEKEE (reference sequence). The CDR3 spans 15 residues. As DNA, the CDR3 is TGTGCCAGCAGTAGTCCGGGCGGGGAGAACTACGAGCAGTACTTC. This gives the protein CASSSPGGENYEQYF.

V and J are TRBV27 and TRBJ2-1; D is unresolved. The ends were cut back, 8 bases at V and 6 bases at J, with 17 bases in the middle. This CDR3 has 14 amino acids. Germline loops: CDR1 MNHEY, CDR2 SMNVEV (reference sequence). The CDR3 bases are TGTGCCAGCCGCACCTTGACTGGCACCAATGAGCAGTTCTTC. Its protein is CASRTLTGTNEQFF.

The chain recombines TRBV27 with TRBJ2-6; unclear D gene. V was clipped by 9 bases and J by 4 bases, with 10 bases between them. Germline CDR1 MNHEY, CDR2 SMNVEV (reference sequence). The CDR3 contains 13 residues. Written as DNA, the CDR3 is TGTGCCAGTCTCCAGCTCGGGGCCAACGTCCTGACTTTC. This translates into CASLQLGANVLTF.

The V gene is TRBV6-1, the J gene TRBJ2-7; either TRBD1 or TRBD2 may supply D (5 bases each). This CDR3 has 14 residues. With 2 bases removed from V and 4 bases from J, the gap between germline ends came to 12 bases. Germline V gene sequence: CDR1 MNHNS, CDR2 SASEGT. Written as DNA, the CDR3 is TGTGCCAGCAGTGAATTGCGATGGGGGTACGAGCAGTACTTC. The encoded protein is CASSELRWGYEQYF.

The CDR3 protein is CASSLDGNLRPLHF. CDR3 nucleotides: TGTGCCAGCAGTTTAGACGGGAACTTACGACCCCTCCACTTT. This sequence joins TRBV27 and TRBJ1-6; D remains ambiguous. The CDR3 sequence is 14 residues long. V gave up 2 bases and J gave up 12 bases, with 14 bases separating them. Germline V gives CDR1 MNHEY, CDR2 SMNVEV (reference sequence).

The rearrangement joins TRBV2 to TRBJ2-2; D remains ambiguous. Germline lookup yields CDR1 SNHLY and CDR2 FYNNEI. V shed 3 bases and J shed 4 bases, with 15 bases lying between them. The CDR3 runs to 16 residues. CDR3 DNA: TGTGCCAGCAGTGACGACGGTAAAAGGATCACCGGGGAGCTGTTTTTT. It encodes CASSDDGKRITGELFF.

The genes are TRBV4-1 and TRBJ1-5; D gene ambiguous. This CDR3 has 15 residues. The germline V gene encodes CDR1 MGHRA and CDR2 YSYEKL. Trimming left V 1 base short and J 1 base short, with 8 bases between. The DNA for the CDR3 is TGCGCCAGCAGCCAAGCCCCTCGGAGCAATCAGCCCCAGCATTTT. It is translated as CASSQAPRSNQPQHF.

The chain couples TRBV7-2 to TRBJ2-7; tentative D call: TRBD2 (6 bases). Trimming shortened V by 5 bases and J by 3 bases, and 11 bases separated the two germline ends. Germline V gives CDR1 SGHTA, CDR2 FQGNSA. The CDR3 is made up of 13 amino acids. Written as DNA, the CDR3 is TGTGCCAGCAGCCCGGGACTTCTCTACGAGCAGTACTTC. The encoded protein is CASSPGLLYEQYF.

The chain couples TRBV10-2 to TRBJ2-3; D is perhaps TRBD2 (5 bases). The V gene lost 6 bases and the J gene lost 6 bases, with 13 bases spanning the gap. Germline loops: CDR1 WSHSY, CDR2 SAAADI. There are 13 residues in the CDR3. CDR3 sequence reads: CASSPRRTDTQYF. Here the CDR3 DNA reads TGCGCCAGCAGCCCCAGACGGACTGATACGCAGTATTTT.

The chain couples TRBV10-3 to TRBJ2-3, with D hard to call. Germline lookup yields CDR1 ENHRY and CDR2 SYGVKD. The CDR3 runs 15 residues. Trimming took off 0 bases at V and 2 bases at J, with 9 bases between the two ends. The CDR3 protein is CAISESSIPTDTQYF. For the CDR3, the DNA is TGTGCCATCAGTGAGTCTTCTATCCCCACAGATACGCAGTATTTT.

The chain has TRBV5-1 and TRBJ2-3, with D hard to call. Germline V gene sequence: CDR1 SGHRS, CDR2 YFSETQ. The CDR3 contains 16 residues. The germline V and J ends were trimmed by 0 bases and 2 bases, with 13 bases remaining between them. CDR3 nucleotide sequence: TGCGCCAGCAGCTTGGACTTGGATTTGACCACAGATACGCAGTATTTT. Its protein is CASSLDLDLTTDTQYF.

The V call is TRBV14, the J call TRBJ2-2; D gene unclear. V lost 1 base, J lost 0 bases, and 12 bases lay in between. CDR3 length: 17 amino acids. The germline gives CDR1 SGHDN, CDR2 FVKESK. For the CDR3, the DNA is TGTGCCAGCAGCCAAGTACCCGCTATTTCGAACACCGGGGAGCTGTTTTTT. It translates to CASSQVPAISNTGELFF.

The chain uses TRBV4-1 and TRBJ2-1; 8 positions match TRBD2. V was clipped by 6 bases and J by 3 bases; unmatched bases: 7. Looked up from germline, CDR1 is MGHRA and CDR2 is YSYEKL. The CDR3 totals 15 residues. Here the CDR3 DNA reads TGCGCCAGCAGTCCGCGACTAGCGAACTACAATGAGCAGTTCTTC. Its protein product is CASSPRLANYNEQFF.

The genes are TRBV27 and TRBJ2-1; tentatively, D is TRBD1 or TRBD2 (5 bases each). The CDR3 has 13 amino acids. Germline CDR1 and CDR2: MNHEY and SMNVEV (reference sequence). V dropped 5 bases and J dropped 6 bases, with 11 bases sitting between them. The CDR3 region has the DNA TGTGCCAGCAGTCCCGGGACCATCAATGAGCAGTTCTTC. Protein sequence: CASSPGTINEQFF.

V and J are TRBV27 and TRBJ2-3, with D possibly being TRBD2 (6 bases). Trimming took 0 bases from V and 4 from J, leaving 14 bases between them. This CDR3 has 16 amino acids. In germline, CDR1 is MNHEY, CDR2 SMNVEV (reference sequence). The CDR3 coding sequence is TGTGCCAGCAGTTTATCGCTCCGGGGGTGGGCAGATACGCAGTATTTT. It encodes CASSLSLRGWADTQYF.